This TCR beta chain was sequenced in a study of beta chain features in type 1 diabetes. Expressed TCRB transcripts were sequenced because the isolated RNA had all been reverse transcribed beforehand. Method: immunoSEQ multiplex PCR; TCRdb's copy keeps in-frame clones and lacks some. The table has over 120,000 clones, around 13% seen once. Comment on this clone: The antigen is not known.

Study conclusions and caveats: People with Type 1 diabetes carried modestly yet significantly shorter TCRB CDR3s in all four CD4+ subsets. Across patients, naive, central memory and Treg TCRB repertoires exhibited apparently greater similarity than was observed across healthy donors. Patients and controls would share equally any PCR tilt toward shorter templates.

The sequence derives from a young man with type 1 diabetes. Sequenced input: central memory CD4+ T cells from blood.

The CDR3 loop is CASSLARVDYTF. Written as DNA, the CDR3 is TGTGCCAGCAGCTTAGCGCGGGTGGACTACACCTTC. This chain links TRBV7-9 with TRBJ1-2; D gene unclear. The CDR3 consists of 12 residues. Germline V gene lookup returns CDR1 SEHNR and CDR2 FQNEAQ (reference sequence). Trimming pared 0 bases from V and 10 bases from J, leaving 9 bases between.